The entry that follows covers one T cell receptor beta chain sequence. Its target is unknown. This sample was included in a study of CD8+CD57+ T cells in acquired aplastic anemia. The CDR3 extends over 14 amino acids. With 9 bases clipped from V and 0 bases from J, the junction kept 5 bases outside the gene matches. The germline CDR1 and CDR2 sequences are KGHDR and SFDVKD. General observations from the study: Between the patient and control groups, CD8+ Simpson's diversity did not differ significantly.

TCR beta VDJ and CDR3 profiling used genomic DNA as template. TCRdb re-derived calls from the reads in MiXCR, one entry per CDR3 protein. Among some 280,000 distinct CDR3 sequences listed, roughly half were seen once. Input material: sorted CD4+, CD8+, or CD8+CD57+ T cells (not recorded which) from PBMCs. The sequence derives from a human donor with severe aplastic anemia or a healthy control (not recorded which). The genes are TRBV24-1 and TRBJ1-1, with 8 bases fitting TRBD1. CDR3 in DNA: TGTGCCACCCAAGCAGGGGGCTTGAACACTGAAGCTTTCTTT. This translates into CATQAGGLNTEAFF.